This T cell receptor beta chain appears in the sequencing data of a study of T cells in Graves' hyperthyroidism and ophthalmopathy. Notes on the study in general: The authors' 13 V-J model separated ophthalmopathy from stable hyperthyroidism. The blood repertoire included most of the expanded thyroid clonotypes above 0.001.

Researchers amplified the TCR beta CDR3 regions from RNA transcripts. The study used the HTBI primer set for a first-round RT-PCR of the TCR CDR3. In TCRdb, the multiplex PCR reads were re-called with MiXCR into one record per CDR3 protein. The sample contains approximately 590,000 distinct CDR3 sequences, about 45% of which appear only once. A word on this clonotype: What it binds is not known.

Absence of ophthalmopathy progression within 18 months defined stable Graves' hyperthyroidism. Clinicians diagnosed patients from clinical symptoms, serum thyroxine and TRAb, thyroid ultrasound and orbital computed tomography. V gave up 11 bases and J gave up 2 bases, with 15 bases separating them. This CDR3 comprises 13 residues. Germline assignment: CDR1 KGHDR and CDR2 SFDVKD. Sequenced: peripheral blood or thyroid tissue (not recorded which). The chain uses TRBV24-1 and TRBJ2-7; D is perhaps TRBD2 (6 bases). This TCR derives from a woman aged 18-29 years with Graves' hyperthyroidism. The CDR3 DNA follows: TGTGCCAGCTGGGAGGAGGGAACCTACGAGCAGTACTTC. It specifies CASWEEGTYEQYF.